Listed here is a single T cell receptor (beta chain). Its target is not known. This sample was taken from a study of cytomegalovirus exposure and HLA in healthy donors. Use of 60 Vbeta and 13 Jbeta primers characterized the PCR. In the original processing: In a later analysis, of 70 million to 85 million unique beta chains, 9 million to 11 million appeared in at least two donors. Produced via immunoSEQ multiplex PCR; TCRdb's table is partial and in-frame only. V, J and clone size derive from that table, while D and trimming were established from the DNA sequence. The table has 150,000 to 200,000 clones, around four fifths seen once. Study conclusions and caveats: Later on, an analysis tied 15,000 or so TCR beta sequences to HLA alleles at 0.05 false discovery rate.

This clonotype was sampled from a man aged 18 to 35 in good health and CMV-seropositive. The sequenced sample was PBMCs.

The CDR3 loop reads CASSSTSGHPLKQYF. CDR3 sequence (DNA): TGTGCCAGCAGTAGTACTAGCGGGCACCCCTTAAAGCAGTACTTC. J is TRBJ2-7 and V is TRBV28; 9 positions agree with TRBD2. CDR1 is MDHEN and CDR2 is SYDVKM in the germline V gene. Germline trimming cut 5 bases from V and 8 bases from J; bases unmatched to any gene: 13. This CDR3 contains 15 residues.